This T cell receptor (beta chain) was identified in a study of blood T cell repertoires in COVID-19. As for the study in general: From the United States, Italy and Spain came samples of acute and convalescent COVID-19.

Clones were sequenced by immunoSEQ multiplex PCR, and TCRdb holds only the in-frame ones, with some missing. Of around 79,000 clones listed, around 83% are singletons. This CDR3 has 15 residues. CDR1 is SEHNR, CDR2 FQNEAQ, per germline (reference sequence). Unmatched junction bases numbered 5, after V lost 5 bases and J lost 2 bases. The TCR comes from a woman aged 55-69 years with acute or convalescent COVID-19. The J gene is TRBJ2-3, the V gene TRBV7-9, with 9 nucleotides matching TRBD1. What was sequenced was peripheral blood. CDR3 in DNA: TGTGCCAGCAGCCGCGGACAGGGGTACACAGATACGCAGTATTTT. Translating it yields CASSRGQGYTDTQYF.